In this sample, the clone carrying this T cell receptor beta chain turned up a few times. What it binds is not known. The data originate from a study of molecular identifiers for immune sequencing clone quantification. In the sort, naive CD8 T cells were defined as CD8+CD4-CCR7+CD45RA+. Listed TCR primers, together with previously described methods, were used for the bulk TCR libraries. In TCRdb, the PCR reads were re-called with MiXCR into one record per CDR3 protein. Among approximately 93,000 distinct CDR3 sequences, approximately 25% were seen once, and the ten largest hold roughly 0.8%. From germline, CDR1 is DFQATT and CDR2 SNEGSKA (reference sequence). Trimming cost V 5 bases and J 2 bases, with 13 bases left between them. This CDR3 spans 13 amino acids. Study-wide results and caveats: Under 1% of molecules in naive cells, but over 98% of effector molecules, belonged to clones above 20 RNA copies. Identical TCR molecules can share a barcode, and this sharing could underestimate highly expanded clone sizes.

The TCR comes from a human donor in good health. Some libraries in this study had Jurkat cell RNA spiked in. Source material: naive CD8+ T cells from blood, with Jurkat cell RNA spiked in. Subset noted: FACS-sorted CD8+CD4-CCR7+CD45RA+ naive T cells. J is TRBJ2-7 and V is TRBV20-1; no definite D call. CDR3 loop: CSARGRFTYEQYF. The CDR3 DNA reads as TGCAGTGCTCGCGGACGCTTCACCTACGAGCAGTACTTC.